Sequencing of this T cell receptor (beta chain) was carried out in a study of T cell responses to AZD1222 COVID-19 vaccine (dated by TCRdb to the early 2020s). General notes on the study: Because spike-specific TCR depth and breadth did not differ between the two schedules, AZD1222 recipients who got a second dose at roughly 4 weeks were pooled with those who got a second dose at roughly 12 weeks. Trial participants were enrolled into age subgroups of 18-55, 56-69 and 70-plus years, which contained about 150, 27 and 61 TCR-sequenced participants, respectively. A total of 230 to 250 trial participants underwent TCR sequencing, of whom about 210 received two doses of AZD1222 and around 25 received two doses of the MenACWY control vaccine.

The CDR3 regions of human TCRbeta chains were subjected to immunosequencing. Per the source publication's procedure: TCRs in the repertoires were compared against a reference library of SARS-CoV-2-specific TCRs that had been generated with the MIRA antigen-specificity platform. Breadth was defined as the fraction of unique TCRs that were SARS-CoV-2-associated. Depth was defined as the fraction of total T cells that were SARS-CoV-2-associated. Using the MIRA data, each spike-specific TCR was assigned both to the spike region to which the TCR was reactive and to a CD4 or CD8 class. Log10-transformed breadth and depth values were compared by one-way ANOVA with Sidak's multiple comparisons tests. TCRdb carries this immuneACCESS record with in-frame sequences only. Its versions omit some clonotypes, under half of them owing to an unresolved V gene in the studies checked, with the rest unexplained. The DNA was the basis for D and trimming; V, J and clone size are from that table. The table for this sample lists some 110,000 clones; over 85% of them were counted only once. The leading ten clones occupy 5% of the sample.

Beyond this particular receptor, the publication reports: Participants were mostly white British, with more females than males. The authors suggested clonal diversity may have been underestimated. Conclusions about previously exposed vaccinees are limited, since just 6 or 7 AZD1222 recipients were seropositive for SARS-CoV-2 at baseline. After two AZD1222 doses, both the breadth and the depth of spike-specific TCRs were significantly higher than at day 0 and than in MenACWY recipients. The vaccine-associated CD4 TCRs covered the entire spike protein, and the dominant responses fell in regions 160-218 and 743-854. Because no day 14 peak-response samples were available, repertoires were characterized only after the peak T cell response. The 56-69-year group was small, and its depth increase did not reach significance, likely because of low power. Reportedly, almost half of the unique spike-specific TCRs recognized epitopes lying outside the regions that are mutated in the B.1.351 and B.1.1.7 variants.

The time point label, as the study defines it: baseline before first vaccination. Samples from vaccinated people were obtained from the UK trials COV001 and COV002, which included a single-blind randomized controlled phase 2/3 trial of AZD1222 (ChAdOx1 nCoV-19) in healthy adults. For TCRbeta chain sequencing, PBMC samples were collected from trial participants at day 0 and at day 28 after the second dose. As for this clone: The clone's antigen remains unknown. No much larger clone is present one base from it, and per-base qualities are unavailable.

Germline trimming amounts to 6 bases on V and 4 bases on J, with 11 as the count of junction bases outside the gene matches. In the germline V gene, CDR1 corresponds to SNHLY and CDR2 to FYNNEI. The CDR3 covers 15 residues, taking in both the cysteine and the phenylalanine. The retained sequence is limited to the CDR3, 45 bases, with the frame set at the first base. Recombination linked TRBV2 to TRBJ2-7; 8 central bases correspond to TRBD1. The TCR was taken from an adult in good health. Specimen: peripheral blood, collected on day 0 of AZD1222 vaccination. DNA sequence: TGTGCCAGCAGGAGACTGACAGGGGCCCGGTACGAGCAGTACTTC. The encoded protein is CASRRLTGARYEQYF.